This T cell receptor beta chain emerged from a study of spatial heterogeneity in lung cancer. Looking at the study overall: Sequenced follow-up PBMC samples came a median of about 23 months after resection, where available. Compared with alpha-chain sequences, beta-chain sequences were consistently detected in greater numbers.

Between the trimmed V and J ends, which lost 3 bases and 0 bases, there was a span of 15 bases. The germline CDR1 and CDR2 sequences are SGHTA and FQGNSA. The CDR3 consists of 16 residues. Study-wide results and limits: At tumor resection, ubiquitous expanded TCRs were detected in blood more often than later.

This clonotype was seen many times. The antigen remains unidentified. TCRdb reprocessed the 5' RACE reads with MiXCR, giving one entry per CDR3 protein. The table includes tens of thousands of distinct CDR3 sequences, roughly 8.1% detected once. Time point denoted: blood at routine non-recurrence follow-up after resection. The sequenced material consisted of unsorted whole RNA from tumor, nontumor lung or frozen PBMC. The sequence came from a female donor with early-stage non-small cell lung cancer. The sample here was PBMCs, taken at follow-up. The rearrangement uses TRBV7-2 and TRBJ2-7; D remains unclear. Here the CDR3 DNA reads TGTGCCAGCAGCTTCGAACCCCCGCCTCGCTCCTACGAGCAGTACTTC. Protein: CASSFEPPPRSYEQYF.